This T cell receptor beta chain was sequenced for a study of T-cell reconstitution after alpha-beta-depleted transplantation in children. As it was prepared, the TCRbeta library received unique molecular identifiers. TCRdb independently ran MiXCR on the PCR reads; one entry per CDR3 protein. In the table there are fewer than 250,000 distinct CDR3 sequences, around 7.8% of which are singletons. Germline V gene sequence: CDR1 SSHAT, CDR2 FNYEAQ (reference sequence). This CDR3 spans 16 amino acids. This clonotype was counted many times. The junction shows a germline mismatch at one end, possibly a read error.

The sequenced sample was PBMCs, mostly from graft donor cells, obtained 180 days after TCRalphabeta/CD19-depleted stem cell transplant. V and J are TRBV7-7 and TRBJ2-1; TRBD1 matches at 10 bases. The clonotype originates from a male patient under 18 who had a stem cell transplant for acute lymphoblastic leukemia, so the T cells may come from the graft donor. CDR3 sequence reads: CASSLDRDRGYNEQFF. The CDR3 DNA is TGTGCTAGCAGCTTAGACCGGGACAGGGGCTACAATGAGCAGTTCTTC.